Listed here are 28 T cell receptor beta chains from one sample, sequenced in a study of T cells in Graves' hyperthyroidism and ophthalmopathy. Amplified regions were TCR beta CDR3 sequences from RNA transcripts. HTBI primers drove first-round RT-PCR of the TCR CDR3. TCRdb re-called the multiplex PCR reads with MiXCR, one entry per CDR3 protein. Of roughly 700,000 distinct CDR3 sequences listed, roughly 17% are singletons. Specimen: blood. These receptors originate from a man aged 50-59 years with Graves' hyperthyroidism.

This clonotype was detected many times. The chain recombines TRBV5-8 with TRBJ1-4; no firm D call. V lost 0 bases and J lost 2, with 8 bases in between. Germline CDR1 reads SGHTS; CDR2 reads YDEGEE. The CDR3 is 15 residues long. CDR3 nucleotides: TGTGCCAGCAGCTTGGGGCCCAGGACTAATGAAAAACTGTTTTTT. It translates to CASSLGPRTNEKLFF.

This clonotype was counted ten times or more. The J gene is TRBJ2-7, the V gene TRBV18; maybe TRBD1 (5 bases). Germline V gene sequence: CDR1 KGHSH, CDR2 LQKENI. There are 16 residues in the CDR3. Deletions cut 2 bases from V and 4 bases from J, with 18 bases between. As DNA, the CDR3 is TGTGCCAGCTCACCAGACGAGACAGATTTAAAGTACGAGCAGTACTTC. Encoded protein: CASSPDETDLKYEQYF. Full variable domain (remainder filled in from reference TRBV18 and TRBJ2-7): NAGVMQNPRHLVRRRGQEARLRCSPMKGHSHVYWYRQLPEEGLKFMVYLQKENIIDESGMPKERFSAEFPKEGPSILRIQQVVRGDSAAYFCASSPDETDLKYEQYFGPGTRLTVT.

This clonotype came up many times. This rearrangement joins TRBV12-3 or TRBV12-4 to TRBJ1-5; a possible D gene is TRBD1 (5 bases). CDR3 size: 14 residues. The V and J ends lost 2 bases and 7 bases respectively, with 12 bases between them. CDR3 residues: CASSLRTLGQPQHF. The CDR3, as DNA: TGTGCCAGCAGTTTAAGGACATTAGGACAGCCCCAGCATTTT.

This clonotype was seen at least ten times. CDR3 in amino acids: CASSGTGLIYEQYF. In DNA form, the CDR3 reads TGTGCCAGCAGCGGGACAGGACTAATCTACGAGCAGTACTTC. The chain combines TRBV28 with TRBJ2-7, with 8 bases matching TRBD1. Losses at the gene ends were 6 bases for V and 3 bases for J; bases not matched to a gene: 7. The germline CDR1 and CDR2 sequences are MDHEN and SYDVKM. This CDR3 has 14 residues.

This clonotype has more than one count but fewer than ten. The chain couples TRBV27 to TRBJ2-7; 10 bases agree with TRBD2. Germline CDR1 reads MNHEY; CDR2 reads SMNVEV (reference sequence). The CDR3 runs 16 residues. The ends lost 3 bases at V and 0 bases at J; junction bases unmatched: 5. CDR3 loop: CASSFFPSGSSYEQYF. As DNA, the CDR3 is TGTGCCAGCAGTTTCTTCCCTAGCGGGAGCTCCTACGAGCAGTACTTC.

The chain uses TRBV5-4 and TRBJ2-4; tentatively, D is TRBD2 (5 bases). V lost 2 bases to trimming and J lost 8 bases, with 11 bases between them. Germline V gives CDR1 SGHNT, CDR2 YYREEE (reference sequence). The CDR3 is 13 residues long. CDR3 DNA sequence: TGTGCCAGCAGCTTTAGCGCCGACGACATTCAGTACTTC. Amino acids: CASSFSADDIQYF.

In this sample, this clonotype turned up a few times. This rearrangement joins TRBV11-2 to TRBJ2-7; D is perhaps TRBD1 (6 bases). The CDR3 contains 15 residues. The germline V gene encodes CDR1 SGHAT and CDR2 FQNNGV. V was clipped by 5 bases and J by 6 bases, with 20 bases between them. Here the CDR3 reads CASSPTGHRAREQYF. The CDR3 DNA reads TGTGCCAGCAGCCCAACGGGACATAGGGCACGCGAGCAGTACTTC.

This clonotype appeared a single time. This chain connects TRBV12-3 or TRBV12-4 to TRBJ1-2; D is possibly TRBD1 (6 bases). This CDR3 spans 16 amino acids. V lost 4 bases and J 2 bases, leaving 17 bases between the germline ends. CDR3 nucleotide sequence: TGTGCCAGCAGTTCAAAGAGGGAGGGGGGGAACTATGGCTACACCTTC. Its protein is CASSSKREGGNYGYTF.

The chain joins TRBV28 to TRBJ1-5; 8 bases match TRBD1. V shed 5 bases and J 5 bases; nucleotides not matched to a gene: 5. Germline CDR1 MDHEN, CDR2 SYDVKM. The CDR3 is 14 residues long. CDR3 DNA: TGTGCCAGCAGTCAGGACAGGGTTGATCAGCCCCAGCATTTT. Protein sequence: CASSQDRVDQPQHF.

The table lists this clonotype with many counts. V and J are TRBV7-2 and TRBJ1-6; D unresolved. Germline V lookup: CDR1 SGHTA, CDR2 FQGNSA. Deletions cut 2 bases from V and 0 bases from J, with 23 bases between. The CDR3 spans 21 residues. The CDR3 bases are TGTGCCAGCAGCTTATGGGTCCCACGGACGTTGACAAGCTCCTATAATTCACCCCTCCACTTT. Translated, it gives CASSLWVPRTLTSSYNSPLHF.

The chain employs TRBV6-1 and TRBJ1-1; no definite D call. There are 14 residues in the CDR3. Germline loops: CDR1 MNHNS, CDR2 SASEGT. V lost 1 base, J lost 1 base, and 7 bases lay in between. The DNA of the CDR3 is TGTGCCAGCAGTGAAGACACATCGAACACTGAAGCTTTCTTT. Translation gives CASSEDTSNTEAFF.

This clonotype was detected only a few times. The rearrangement links TRBV20-1 to TRBJ2-5; the match to TRBD1 covers 9 bases. Germline CDR1 is DFQATT and CDR2 is SNEGSKA (reference sequence). Unmatched junction bases numbered 12, after V lost 2 bases and J lost 5 bases. The CDR3 is 16 residues long. CDR3 amino acids: CSARRFGGQGFETQYF. The CDR3 DNA reads as TGCAGTGCTAGAAGATTTGGGGGACAGGGTTTCGAGACCCAGTACTTC.

This clonotype was counted only a few times. The genes are TRBV27 and TRBJ2-7; D remains unclear. This CDR3 spans 14 amino acids. Trimming took off 5 bases at V and 2 bases at J, with 13 bases between the two ends. In germline, CDR1 is MNHEY, CDR2 SMNVEV (reference sequence). The CDR3 region has the DNA TGTGCCAGCAGTGGGCGGACCGGGCCCTACGAGCAGTACTTC. Its protein is CASSGRTGPYEQYF.

This clonotype appeared many times. The chain couples TRBV5-5 to TRBJ1-1, with D tentatively TRBD1 (6 bases). The CDR3 totals 13 residues. The germline V and J ends were trimmed by 4 bases and 3 bases, with 10 bases remaining between them. CDR1 and CDR2 (germline): SGHKS, YYEKEE (reference sequence). CDR3 protein: CASSRGVDTEAFF. The CDR3 nucleotides are TGTGCCAGCAGCAGGGGGGTGGACACTGAAGCTTTCTTT. Variable domain in full (rest from reference TRBV5-5 and TRBJ1-1): DAGVTQSPTHLIKTRGQQVTLRCSPISGHKSVSWYQQVLGQGPQFIFQYYEKEERGRGNFPDRFSARQFPNYSSELNVNALLLGDSALYLCASSRGVDTEAFFGQGTRLTVV.

This clonotype was detected ten times or more. V gene TRBV18 combines with J gene TRBJ2-1; TRBD2 might be the D (6 bases). The CDR3 spans 14 residues. Germline V gives CDR1 KGHSH, CDR2 LQKENI. V lost 2 bases and J 9 bases, leaving 14 bases between the germline ends. The chain's CDR3 is CASSPVRGSGEQFF. CDR3 sequence (DNA): TGTGCCAGCTCACCAGTTCGGGGGAGTGGTGAGCAGTTCTTC.

This clonotype was counted ten times or more. The chain employs TRBV5-4 and TRBJ2-7, with D maybe TRBD2 (5 bases). The germline V and J ends were trimmed by 2 bases and 4 bases, with 13 bases remaining between them. The germline V gene has CDR1 SGHNT and CDR2 YYREEE (reference sequence). The CDR3 totals 14 residues. The CDR3 DNA follows: TGTGCCAGCAGCTTTTTTGGACTGGCATACGAGCAGTACTTC. Protein sequence: CASSFFGLAYEQYF.

This clonotype was counted ten times or more. The CDR3 region is CASSSLRGLLNNEQFF. CDR3 DNA sequence: TGTGCCAGCAGTTCCCTCAGAGGGCTTCTCAACAATGAGCAGTTCTTC. The chain employs TRBV2 and TRBJ2-1; perhaps TRBD2 as D (5 bases). Germline V gene data show CDR1 as SNHLY and CDR2 as FYNNEI. V was pared by 5 bases and J by 5 bases, with 19 bases between. The CDR3 totals 16 residues.

This clonotype was detected a few times. The V call is TRBV28, the J call TRBJ1-2; D not resolved. The germline V gene has CDR1 MDHEN and CDR2 SYDVKM. V lost 7 bases and J 2 bases, leaving 8 bases between the germline ends. CDR3 size: 12 residues. CDR3 residues: CASNAGNYGYTF. CDR3 DNA sequence: TGTGCCAGCAACGCCGGAAACTATGGCTACACCTTC.

The rearrangement links TRBV9 to TRBJ2-1; 9 bases line up with TRBD2. The CDR3 consists of 15 residues. V dropped 3 bases and J dropped 8; count of bases not matched to a gene: 9. In germline, CDR1 is SGDLS, CDR2 YYNGEE. CDR3 DNA: TGTGCCAGCAGCGCGATGGCGGGAGGGCCAGATGAGCAGTTCTTC. Residues: CASSAMAGGPDEQFF. Combining the CDR3 with reference TRBV9 and TRBJ2-1 gives the whole variable domain DSGVTQTPKHLITATGQRVTLRCSPRSGDLSVYWYQQSLDQGLQFLIQYYNGEERAKGNILERFSAQQFPDLHSELNLSSLELGDSALYFCASSAMAGGPDEQFFGPGTRLTVL.

This clonotype was observed many times. The rearrangement links TRBV6-1 to TRBJ2-7; 7 bases match TRBD2. V shed 1 base and J 0 bases; nucleotides not matched to a gene: 3. Per germline, CDR1 MNHNS and CDR2 SASEGT. There are 15 residues in the CDR3. The CDR3 is CASSEGPSGSYEQYF. The CDR3 nucleotides read TGTGCCAGCAGTGAAGGTCCTAGCGGCTCCTACGAGCAGTACTTC.

This clonotype was recorded at least ten times. The chain carries TRBV28 and TRBJ1-1; D is uncertain. There are 13 residues in the CDR3. Trimming took off 2 bases at V and 5 bases at J, with 9 bases between the two ends. Germline CDR1 reads MDHEN; CDR2 reads SYDVKM. CDR3 coding DNA: TGTGCCAGCAGTTTAGGAGTGGGGACTGAAGCTTTCTTT. Translating gives CASSLGVGTEAFF.

This clonotype was picked up many times. CDR3 sequence (DNA): TGTGCCAGCAGTCGCGGGGGACACAGCTCCTACAATGAGCAGTTCTTC. Translating gives CASSRGGHSSYNEQFF. The chain joins TRBV6-5 to TRBJ2-1; tentatively, D is TRBD2 (7 bases). The CDR3 covers 16 residues. V lost 5 bases to trimming and J lost 0 bases, with 14 bases between them. Germline assignment: CDR1 MNHEY and CDR2 SVGAGI.

This clonotype has ten or more counts. This chain links TRBV5-1 with TRBJ2-1, with D tentatively TRBD1 or TRBD2 (6 bases each). The germline V gene encodes CDR1 SGHRS and CDR2 YFSETQ. V was trimmed by 7 bases and J by 4 bases, leaving 12 bases between them. The CDR3 is 13 residues long. This CDR3 is CASSGAEYNEQFF. CDR3 DNA: TGCGCCAGCTCGGGGGCGGAATACAATGAGCAGTTCTTC.

This clonotype was detected ten times or more. V gene TRBV18 combines with J gene TRBJ2-3, with 11 bases identical to TRBD2. With V trimmed by 5 bases and J by 6 bases, 7 bases remained unmatched. This CDR3 has 15 residues. The germline V gene encodes CDR1 KGHSH and CDR2 LQKENI. The CDR3 region has the DNA TGTGCCAGCTCAGCACTAGCGGGAGTGTTTGATACGCAGTATTTT. Protein sequence: CASSALAGVFDTQYF.

Of note for this clonotype: A much larger clone lies one base from this, so it may be a read error. V gene TRBV5-5 combines with J gene TRBJ1-2; TRBD1 agrees at 10 bases. The germline CDR1 and CDR2 sequences are SGHKS and YYEKEE (reference sequence). The CDR3 has 15 amino acids. The CDR3 is CARSWGQGSDYGYTF. For the CDR3, the DNA is TGTGCCAGAAGCTGGGGACAGGGGAGCGACTATGGCTACACCTTC.

The genes are TRBV11-1 and TRBJ1-2; 8 bases align to TRBD1. The CDR3 loop spans 14 amino acids. Germline CDR1 and CDR2: SGHAT and FQDESV (reference sequence). V shed 7 bases, J shed 3 bases, and the junction held 7 bases outside the gene matches. In DNA, the CDR3 is TGTGCCAGCACCCTACAGGGGGGAGACTATGGCTACACCTTC. It is translated as CASTLQGGDYGYTF.

The chain employs TRBV30 and TRBJ1-1; TRBD1 matches 8 bases. Germline V gene data show CDR1 as GTSNPN and CDR2 as SVGIG (reference sequence). The length of the CDR3 is 11 residues. The CDR3 here is CATDRGPEAFF. The CDR3 DNA reads as TGTGCTACCGACAGGGGCCCTGAAGCTTTCTTT. The entire variable domain, with the rest obtained from reference TRBV30 and TRBJ1-1, is as follows: SQTIHQWPATLVQPVGSPLSLECTVEGTSNPNLYWYRQAAGRGLQLLFYSVGIGQISSEVPQNLSASRPQDRQFILSSKKLLLSDSGFYLCATDRGPEAFFGQGTRLTVV.

A single count supports this clonotype. A single base separates this from a much larger clone, so it may be a read error. V gene TRBV6-5 combines with J gene TRBJ1-5; D is undetermined. The J call may be mistaken, given a closer DNA end match to TRBJ2-3. The CDR3 has 13 residues. The germline V gene has CDR1 MNHEY and CDR2 SVGAGI. The CDR3 loop is CASSYSPNQPQYF. CDR3 sequence (DNA): TGTGCCAGCAGTTACTCACCCAATCAGCCCCAGTATTTT.